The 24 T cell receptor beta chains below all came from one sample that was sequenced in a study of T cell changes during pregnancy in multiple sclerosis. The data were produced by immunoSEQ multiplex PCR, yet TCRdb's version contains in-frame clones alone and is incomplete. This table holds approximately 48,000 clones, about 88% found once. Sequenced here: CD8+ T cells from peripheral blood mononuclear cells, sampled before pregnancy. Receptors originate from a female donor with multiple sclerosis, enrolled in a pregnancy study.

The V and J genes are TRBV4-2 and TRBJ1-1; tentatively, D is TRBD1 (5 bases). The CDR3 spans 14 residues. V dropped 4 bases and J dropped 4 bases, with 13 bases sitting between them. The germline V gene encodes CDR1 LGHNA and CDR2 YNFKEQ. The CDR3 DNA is TGTGCCAGCAGCCTCCACCGGGGGGGCACTGAAGCTTTCTTT. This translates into CASSLHRGGTEAFF.

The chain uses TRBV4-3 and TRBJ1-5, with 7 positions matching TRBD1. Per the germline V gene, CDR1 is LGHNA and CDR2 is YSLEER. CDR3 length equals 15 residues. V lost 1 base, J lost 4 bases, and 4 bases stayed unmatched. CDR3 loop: CASSQGLQGNQPQHF. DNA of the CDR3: TGCGCCAGCAGCCAAGGGTTACAGGGGAATCAGCCCCAGCATTTT.

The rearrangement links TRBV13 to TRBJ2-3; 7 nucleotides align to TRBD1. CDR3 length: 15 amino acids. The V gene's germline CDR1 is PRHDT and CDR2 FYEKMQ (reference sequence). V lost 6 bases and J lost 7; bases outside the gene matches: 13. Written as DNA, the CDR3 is TGTGCCAGCAGTCCAGAAGACAGGGATGTAAATACGCAGTATTTT. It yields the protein CASSPEDRDVNTQYF. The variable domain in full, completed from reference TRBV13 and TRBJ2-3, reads AAGVIQSPRHLIKEKRETATLKCYPIPRHDTVYWYQQGPGQDPQFLISFYEKMQSDKGSIPDRFSAQQFSDYHSELNMSSLELGDSALYFCASSPEDRDVNTQYFGPGTRLTVL.

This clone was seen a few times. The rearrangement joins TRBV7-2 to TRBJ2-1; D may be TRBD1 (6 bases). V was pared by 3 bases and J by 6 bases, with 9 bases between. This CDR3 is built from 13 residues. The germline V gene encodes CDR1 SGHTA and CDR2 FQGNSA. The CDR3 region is CASSFGTPNEQFF. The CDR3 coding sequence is TGTGCCAGCAGCTTCGGGACACCCAATGAGCAGTTCTTC.

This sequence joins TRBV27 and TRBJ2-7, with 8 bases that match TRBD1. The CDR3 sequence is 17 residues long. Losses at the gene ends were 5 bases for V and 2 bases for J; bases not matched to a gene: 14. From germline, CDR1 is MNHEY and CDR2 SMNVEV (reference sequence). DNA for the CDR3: TGTGCCAGCAGTCCGCAGGGGGCCCTCCCCGGGCCCTACGAGCAGTACTTC. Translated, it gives CASSPQGALPGPYEQYF.

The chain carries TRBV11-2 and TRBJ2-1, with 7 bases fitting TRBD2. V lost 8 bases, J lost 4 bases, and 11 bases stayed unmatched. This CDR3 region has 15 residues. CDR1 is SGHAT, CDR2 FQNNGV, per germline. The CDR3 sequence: CASLPVGGIYNEQFF. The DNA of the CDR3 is TGTGCCAGCCTCCCCGTGGGGGGGATATACAATGAGCAGTTCTTC.

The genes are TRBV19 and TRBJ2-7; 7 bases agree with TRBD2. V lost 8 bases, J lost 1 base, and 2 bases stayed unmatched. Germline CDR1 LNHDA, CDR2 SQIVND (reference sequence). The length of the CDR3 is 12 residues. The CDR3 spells CASAGVSYEQYF. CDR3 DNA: TGTGCCAGTGCGGGGGTATCCTACGAGCAGTACTTC.

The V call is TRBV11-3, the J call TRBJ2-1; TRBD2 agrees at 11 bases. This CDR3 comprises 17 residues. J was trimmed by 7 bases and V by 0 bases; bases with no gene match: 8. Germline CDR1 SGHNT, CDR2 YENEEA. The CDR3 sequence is CASSLETGTSGLNEQFF. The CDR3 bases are TGTGCCAGCAGCTTAGAGACCGGGACTAGCGGTTTAAATGAGCAGTTCTTC.

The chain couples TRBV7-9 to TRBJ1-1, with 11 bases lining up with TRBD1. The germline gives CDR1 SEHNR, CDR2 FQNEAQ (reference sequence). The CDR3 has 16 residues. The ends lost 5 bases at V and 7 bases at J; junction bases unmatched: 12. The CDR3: CASSPKDRGHWGEAFF. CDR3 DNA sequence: TGTGCCAGCAGCCCGAAGGACAGGGGGCACTGGGGTGAAGCTTTCTTT.

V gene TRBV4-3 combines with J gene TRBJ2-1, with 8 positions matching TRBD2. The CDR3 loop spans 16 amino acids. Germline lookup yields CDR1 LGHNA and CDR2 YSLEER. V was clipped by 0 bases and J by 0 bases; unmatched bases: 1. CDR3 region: CASSQEAGGSYNEQFF. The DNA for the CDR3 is TGCGCCAGCAGCCAAGAGGCGGGGGGCTCCTACAATGAGCAGTTCTTC.

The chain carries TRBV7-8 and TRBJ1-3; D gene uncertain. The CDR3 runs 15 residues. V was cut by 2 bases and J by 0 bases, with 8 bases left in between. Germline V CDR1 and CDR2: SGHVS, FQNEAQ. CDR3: CASSLNTISGNTIYF. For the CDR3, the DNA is TGTGCCAGCAGCTTAAACACCATCTCTGGAAACACCATATATTTT.

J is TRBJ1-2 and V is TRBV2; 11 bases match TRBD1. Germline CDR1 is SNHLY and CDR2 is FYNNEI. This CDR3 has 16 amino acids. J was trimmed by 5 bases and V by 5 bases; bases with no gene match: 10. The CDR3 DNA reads TGTGCCAGCAGTCCCGGGACAGGGGGGCCTGGGTATGGCTACACCTTC. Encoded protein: CASSPGTGGPGYGYTF.

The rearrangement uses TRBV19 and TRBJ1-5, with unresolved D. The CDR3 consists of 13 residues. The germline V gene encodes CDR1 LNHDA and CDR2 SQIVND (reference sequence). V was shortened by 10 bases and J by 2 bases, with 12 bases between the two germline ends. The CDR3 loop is CATDSSGNQPQHF. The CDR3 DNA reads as TGTGCCACCGATTCTTCGGGCAATCAGCCCCAGCATTTT.

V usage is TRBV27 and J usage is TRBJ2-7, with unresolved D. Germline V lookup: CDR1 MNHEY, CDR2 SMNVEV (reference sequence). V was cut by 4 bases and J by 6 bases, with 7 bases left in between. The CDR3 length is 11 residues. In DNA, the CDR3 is TGTGCCAGCAGTTATAGTTCCGAGCAGTACTTC. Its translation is CASSYSSEQYF.

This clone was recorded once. This chain's CDR3 is CASSPDRNPEAFF. CDR3 sequence (DNA): TGTGCCAGCAGCCCGGACAGAAACCCTGAAGCTTTCTTT. The V and J genes are TRBV11-1 and TRBJ1-1; D might be TRBD1 (6 bases). CDR1 SGHAT and CDR2 FQDESV come from the germline V gene (reference sequence). CDR3 size: 13 residues. V was clipped by 5 bases and J by 6 bases, with 13 bases between them.

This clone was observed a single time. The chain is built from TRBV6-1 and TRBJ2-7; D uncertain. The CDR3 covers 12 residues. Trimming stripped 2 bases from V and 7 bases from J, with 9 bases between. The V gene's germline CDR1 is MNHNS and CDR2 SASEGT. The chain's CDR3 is CASSEFSGEQYF. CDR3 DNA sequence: TGTGCCAGCAGTGAATTCTCGGGTGAGCAGTACTTC.

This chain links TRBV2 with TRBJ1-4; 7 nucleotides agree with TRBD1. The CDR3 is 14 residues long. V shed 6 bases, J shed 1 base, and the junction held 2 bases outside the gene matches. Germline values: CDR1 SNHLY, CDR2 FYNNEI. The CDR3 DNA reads TGTGCCAGCAGCCGGGACAGAACTAATGAAAAACTGTTTTTT. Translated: CASSRDRTNEKLFF.

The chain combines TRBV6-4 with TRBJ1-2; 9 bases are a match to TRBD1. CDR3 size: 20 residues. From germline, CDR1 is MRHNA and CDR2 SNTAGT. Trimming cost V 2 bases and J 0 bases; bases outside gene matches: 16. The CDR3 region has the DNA TGTGCCAGCAGTGACCTGGGAACCCGGGACAGGGTATCAGCTAACTATGGCTACACCTTC. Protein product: CASSDLGTRDRVSANYGYTF.

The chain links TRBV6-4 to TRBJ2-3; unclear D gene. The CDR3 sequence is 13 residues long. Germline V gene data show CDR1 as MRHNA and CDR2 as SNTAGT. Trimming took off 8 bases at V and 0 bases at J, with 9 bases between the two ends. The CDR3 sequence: CASAEYSTDTQYF. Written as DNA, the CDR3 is TGTGCCAGCGCGGAGTATAGCACAGATACGCAGTATTTT.

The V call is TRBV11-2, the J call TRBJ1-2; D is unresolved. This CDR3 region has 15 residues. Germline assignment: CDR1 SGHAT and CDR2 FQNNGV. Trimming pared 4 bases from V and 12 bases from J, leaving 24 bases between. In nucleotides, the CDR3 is TGTGCCAGCAGCTATGAAGGGAGGGCCGACCCCTCCGACACCTTC. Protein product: CASSYEGRADPSDTF.

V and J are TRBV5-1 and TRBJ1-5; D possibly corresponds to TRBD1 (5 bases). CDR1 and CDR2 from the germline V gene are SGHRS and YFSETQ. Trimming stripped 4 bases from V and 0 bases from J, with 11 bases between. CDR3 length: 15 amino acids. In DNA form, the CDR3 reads TGCGCCAGCAGCCTCCATACAGGTAGCAATCAGCCCCAGCATTTT. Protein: CASSLHTGSNQPQHF.

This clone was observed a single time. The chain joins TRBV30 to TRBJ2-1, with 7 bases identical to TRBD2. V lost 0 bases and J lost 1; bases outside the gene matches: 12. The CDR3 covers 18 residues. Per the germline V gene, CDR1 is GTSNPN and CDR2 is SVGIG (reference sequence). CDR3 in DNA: TGTGCCTGGAGTGTACATGGCGGGGGAGACCCTTCCTACAATGAGCAGTTCTTC. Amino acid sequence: CAWSVHGGGDPSYNEQFF.

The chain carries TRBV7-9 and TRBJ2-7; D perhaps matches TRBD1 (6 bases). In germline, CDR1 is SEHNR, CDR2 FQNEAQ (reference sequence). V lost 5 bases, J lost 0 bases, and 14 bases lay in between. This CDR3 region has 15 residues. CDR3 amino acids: CASSRPGQSSYEQYF. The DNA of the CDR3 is TGTGCCAGCAGCCGACCGGGACAATCCTCCTACGAGCAGTACTTC.

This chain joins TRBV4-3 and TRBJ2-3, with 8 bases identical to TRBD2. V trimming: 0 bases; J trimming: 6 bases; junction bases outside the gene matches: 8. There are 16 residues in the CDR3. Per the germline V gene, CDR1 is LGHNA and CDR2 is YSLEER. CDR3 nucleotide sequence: TGCGCCAGCAGCCAAGATCCGGGGGGGGGCGAGGATACGCAGTATTTT. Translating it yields CASSQDPGGGEDTQYF.